These 16 T cell receptor beta chains were all obtained from the same sample, sequenced in a study of T cell responses to AZD1222 COVID-19 vaccine. Here immunoSEQ multiplex PCR was the method, and the copy in TCRdb shows in-frame clones only, minus some. The sample has about 110,000 clones; about 88% are singletons. Material: peripheral blood, obtained on day 0 of AZD1222 vaccination. The receptors come from an adult in good health.

This chain connects TRBV30 to TRBJ2-5, with 7 bases identical to TRBD2. The CDR3 runs to 12 residues. Per germline, CDR1 GTSNPN and CDR2 SVGIG (reference sequence). The V and J ends lost 1 base and 4 bases, in that order; junction bases with no gene match: 0. The CDR3 DNA is TGTGCCTGGAGTGCGGGGGGAGAGACCCAGTACTTC. Protein product: CAWSAGGETQYF.

V is TRBV6-1 and J is TRBJ2-7; D is undetermined. Germline values: CDR1 MNHNS, CDR2 SASEGT. V was cut by 4 bases and J by 0 bases, with 10 bases left in between. CDR3 length: 14 residues. The CDR3 reads CASSAESDSYEQYV. The CDR3 DNA follows: TGTGCCAGCAGTGCGGAGTCGGACTCCTACGAGCAGTACGTC.

This clone has more than one count but fewer than ten. This chain's CDR3 is CASSLEGGMTDTQYF. In DNA, the CDR3 is TGTGCCAGCAGCTTAGAAGGGGGGATGACAGATACGCAGTATTTT. The genes are TRBV7-6 and TRBJ2-3; D assignment may be TRBD1 or TRBD2 (6 bases each). V shed 1 base and J shed 3 bases, with 11 bases lying between them. Germline V gene data show CDR1 as SGHVS and CDR2 as FNYEAQ. This CDR3 comprises 15 residues.

The J gene is TRBJ2-3, the V gene TRBV5-8, with a tentative D call TRBD2 (6 bases). V was shortened by 5 bases and J by 0 bases, with 13 bases between the two germline ends. The CDR3 runs to 15 residues. Germline values: CDR1 SGHTS, CDR2 YDEGEE. The CDR3 spells CASSRRVGSTDTQYF. The DNA for the CDR3 is TGTGCCAGCAGTCGGAGGGTTGGGAGCACAGATACGCAGTATTTT. Combining the CDR3 with reference TRBV5-8 and TRBJ2-3 gives the whole variable domain EAGVTQSPTHLIKTRGQQATLRCSPISGHTSVYWYQQALGLGLQFLLWYDEGEERNRGNFPPRFSGRQFPNYSSELNVNALELEDSALYLCASSRRVGSTDTQYFGPGTRLTVL.

The rearrangement links TRBV5-1 to TRBJ2-3; D gene ambiguous. In germline, CDR1 is SGHRS, CDR2 YFSETQ. V lost 7 bases, J lost 3 bases, and 6 bases lay in between. CDR3 length: 11 residues. For the CDR3, the DNA is TGCGCCAGCTCAAGGACAGATACGCAGTATTTT. It is translated as CASSRTDTQYF.

This chain uses TRBV5-6 with TRBJ2-3; D unclear. Germline V gives CDR1 SGHDT, CDR2 YYEEEE. The CDR3 runs to 13 residues. The V end was cut by 4 bases, the J end by 2 bases, with 8 bases between. The CDR3 here is CASSLQPTDTQYF. CDR3 DNA: TGTGCCAGCAGCCTCCAACCCACAGATACGCAGTATTTT.

Here the CDR3 DNA reads TGTGCCTGGGCACCGGAGGGGCAGGGCTATGGCTACACCTTC. It yields the protein CAWAPEGQGYGYTF. The V gene is TRBV30, the J gene TRBJ1-2; possibly TRBD1 for D (5 bases). Germline CDR1 and CDR2: GTSNPN and SVGIG (reference sequence). The CDR3 is made up of 14 amino acids. V lost 5 bases and J 4 bases, leaving 17 bases between the germline ends.

CDR3 in amino acids: CASSVLHGATNEKLFF. CDR3 nucleotides: TGTGCCAGCAGTGTACTCCACGGAGCAACTAATGAAAAACTGTTTTTT. The chain uses TRBV25-1 and TRBJ1-4; D remains ambiguous. Germline CDR1 is MGHDK and CDR2 is SYGVNS. V was shortened by 4 bases and J by 0 bases, with 12 bases between the two germline ends. This CDR3 spans 16 amino acids.

V gene TRBV5-1 combines with J gene TRBJ2-2, with D perhaps being TRBD1 or TRBD2 (5 bases each). The CDR3 extends over 13 amino acids. Germline V gene lookup returns CDR1 SGHRS and CDR2 YFSETQ. Trimming stripped 7 bases from V and 3 bases from J, with 10 bases between. The DNA for the CDR3 is TGCGCCAGCGGACGAGGGGACACCGGGGAGCTGTTTTTT. Protein sequence: CASGRGDTGELFF.

In this sample, this clone turned up a few times. The V and J genes are TRBV5-1 and TRBJ1-5; D not resolved. Per germline, CDR1 SGHRS and CDR2 YFSETQ. The CDR3 contains 13 residues. V was clipped by 0 bases and J by 6 bases, with 7 bases between them. The CDR3 region is CASSLGGSQPQHF. The CDR3 DNA sequence: TGCGCCAGCAGCTTGGGTGGAAGTCAGCCCCAGCATTTT.

This chain joins TRBV19 and TRBJ2-1; TRBD2 aligns across 7 bases. The CDR3 extends over 15 amino acids. CDR1 is LNHDA and CDR2 is SQIVND in the germline V gene (reference sequence). The V gene end was trimmed by 7 bases and the J gene end by 5 bases; junction bases not matched to a gene: 11. The CDR3 bases are TGTGCCAGTACCGCTGGGGGAGGGCGAAACAATGAGCAGTTCTTC. As protein: CASTAGGGRNNEQFF.

V is TRBV5-1 and J is TRBJ2-7, with D tentatively TRBD1 (5 bases). V was clipped by 6 bases and J by 5 bases, with 21 bases between them. Germline V CDR1 and CDR2: SGHRS, YFSETQ. The CDR3 runs 15 residues. CDR3 coding DNA: TGCGCCAGCAACCGGTGGGGCGGAGTGGTCCACGAGCAGTACTTC. It encodes CASNRWGGVVHEQYF.

This sequence joins TRBV19 and TRBJ2-5; 7 bases match TRBD2. The J segment lost 2 bases and the V segment lost 4 bases, leaving 10 bases of the junction unmatched. The CDR3 totals 16 residues. Per germline, CDR1 LNHDA and CDR2 SQIVND (reference sequence). Here the CDR3 DNA reads TGTGCCAGTAGTAACAGAGACCTTAGCGGGCAAGAGACCCAGTACTTC. It is translated as CASSNRDLSGQETQYF. Full variable domain (outside the CDR3, taken from reference TRBV19 and TRBJ2-5): DGGITQSPKYLFRKEGQNVTLSCEQNLNHDAMYWYRQDPGQGLRLIYYSQIVNDFQKGDIAEGYSVSREKKESFPLTVTSAQKNPTAFYLCASSNRDLSGQETQYFGPGTRLLVL.

This sequence joins TRBV9 and TRBJ1-4; D not resolved. V was cut by 1 base and J by 4 bases, with 11 bases left in between. Per the germline V gene, CDR1 is SGDLS and CDR2 is YYNGEE. The CDR3 length is 15 residues. The CDR3: CASSVLGSFNEKLFF. In DNA, the CDR3 is TGTGCCAGCAGCGTACTCGGCAGCTTTAATGAAAAACTGTTTTTT.

The chain uses TRBV28 and TRBJ1-5; a possible D gene is TRBD1 (6 bases). Germline CDR1 and CDR2: MDHEN and SYDVKM. The V and J ends lost 3 bases and 6 bases respectively, with 12 bases between them. The CDR3 spans 14 residues. The CDR3, as DNA: TGTGCCAGCAGTTTTAGGGGGATTGGTCAGCCCCAGCATTTT. Translating gives CASSFRGIGQPQHF.

The chain recombines TRBV5-4 with TRBJ1-2; 12 bases match TRBD1. The CDR3 runs to 16 residues. Trimming at V came to 6 bases and at J to 7 bases, leaving 13 bases not matched to a gene. Germline values: CDR1 SGHNT, CDR2 YYREEE (reference sequence). CDR3 sequence: CASTRIRGQGAGGYTF. The DNA for the CDR3 is TGTGCCAGCACCCGAATCCGGGGACAGGGGGCGGGTGGCTACACCTTC.